This T cell receptor beta chain was found in a study of cytomegalovirus exposure and HLA in healthy donors. Study-wide context: A data release that came early held around 85 million unique TCRs from HLA-typed donors. Study-wide results and limits: According to an earlier analysis, most TCR beta V segments yielded productive rearrangements about 87% or about 30% of the time. Altogether, some 170 TCR beta chains were recorded as cytomegalovirus-associated.

It was with 60 Vbeta and 13 Jbeta primers that the PCR ran. Sequencing was performed with immunoSEQ multiplex PCR; in TCRdb, only in-frame clones are kept and a portion is missing. Here the sample spans about 130,000 clones, around four fifths being singletons. Trimming stripped 5 bases from V and 0 bases from J, with 11 bases between. This CDR3 region has 15 residues. CDR1 LNHDA and CDR2 SQIVND come from the germline V gene (reference sequence). Concerning this clone itself: Its target is unknown.

The receptor comes from a boy younger than 18 in good health and CMV-seronegative. The sample was PBMCs. This chain uses TRBV19 with TRBJ2-4; TRBD2 might be the D (6 bases). The CDR3, as DNA: TGTGCCAGTAGTGTCAGCGGGCTAGCCAAAAACATTCAGTACTTC. Protein: CASSVSGLAKNIQYF.